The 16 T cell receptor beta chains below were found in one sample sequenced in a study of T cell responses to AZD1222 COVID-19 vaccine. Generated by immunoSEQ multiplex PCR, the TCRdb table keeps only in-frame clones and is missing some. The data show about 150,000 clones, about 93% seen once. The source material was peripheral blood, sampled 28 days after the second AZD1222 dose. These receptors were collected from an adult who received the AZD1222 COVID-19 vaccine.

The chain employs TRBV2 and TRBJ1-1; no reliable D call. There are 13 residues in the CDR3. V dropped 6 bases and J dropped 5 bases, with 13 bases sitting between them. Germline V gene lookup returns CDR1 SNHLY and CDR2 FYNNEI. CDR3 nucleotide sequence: TGTGCCAGCAGCAATACAGTGGTTACTGAAGCTTTCTTT. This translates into CASSNTVVTEAFF.

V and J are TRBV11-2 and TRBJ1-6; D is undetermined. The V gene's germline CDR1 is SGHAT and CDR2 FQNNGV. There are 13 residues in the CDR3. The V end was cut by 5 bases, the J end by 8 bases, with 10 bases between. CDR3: CASSPVIDSPLHF. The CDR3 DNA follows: TGTGCCAGCAGCCCGGTTATTGATTCACCCCTCCACTTT.

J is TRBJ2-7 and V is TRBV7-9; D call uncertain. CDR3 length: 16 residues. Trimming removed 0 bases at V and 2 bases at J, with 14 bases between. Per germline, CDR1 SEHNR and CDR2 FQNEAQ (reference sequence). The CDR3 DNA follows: TGTGCCAGCAGCTTAGCGGCCGGTCCGTTGCCCTACGAGCAGTACTTC. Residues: CASSLAAGPLPYEQYF. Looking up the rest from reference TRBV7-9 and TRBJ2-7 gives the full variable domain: DTGVSQNPRHKITKRGQNVTFRCDPISEHNRLYWYRQTLGQGPEFLTYFQNEAQLEKSRLLSDRFSAERPKGSFSTLEIQRTEQGDSAMYLCASSLAAGPLPYEQYFGPGTRLTVT.

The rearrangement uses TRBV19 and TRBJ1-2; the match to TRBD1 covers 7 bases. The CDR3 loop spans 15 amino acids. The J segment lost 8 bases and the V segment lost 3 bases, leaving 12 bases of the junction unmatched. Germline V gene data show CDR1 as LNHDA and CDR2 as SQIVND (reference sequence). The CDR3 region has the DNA TGTGCCAGTAGTATTCCAACGGACAGGCGGCGAGGCTACACCTTC. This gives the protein CASSIPTDRRRGYTF.

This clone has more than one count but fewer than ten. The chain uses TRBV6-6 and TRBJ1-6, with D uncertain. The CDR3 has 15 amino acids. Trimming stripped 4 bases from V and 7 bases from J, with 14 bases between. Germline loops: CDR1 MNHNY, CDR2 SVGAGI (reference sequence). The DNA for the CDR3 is TGTGCCAGCAGTTCCCACCAGCCGGGGAATTCACCCCTCCACTTT. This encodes CASSSHQPGNSPLHF.

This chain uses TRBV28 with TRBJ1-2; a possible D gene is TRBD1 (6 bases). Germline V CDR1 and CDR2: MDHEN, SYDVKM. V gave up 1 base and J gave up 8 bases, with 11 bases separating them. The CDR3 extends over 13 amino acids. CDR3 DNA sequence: TGTGCCAGCAGTTTATCACAGGGCGGGGGCTACACCTTC. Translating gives CASSLSQGGGYTF.

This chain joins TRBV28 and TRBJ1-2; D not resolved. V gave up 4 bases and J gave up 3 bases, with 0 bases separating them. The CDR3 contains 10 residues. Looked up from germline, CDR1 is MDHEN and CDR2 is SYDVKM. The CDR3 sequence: CASSYYGYTF. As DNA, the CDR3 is TGTGCCAGCAGTTACTATGGCTACACCTTC.

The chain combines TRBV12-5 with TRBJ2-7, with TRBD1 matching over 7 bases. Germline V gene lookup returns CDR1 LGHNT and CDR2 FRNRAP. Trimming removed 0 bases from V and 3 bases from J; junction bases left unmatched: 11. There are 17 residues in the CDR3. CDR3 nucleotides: TGTGCTAGTGGTTTGGTACGGTTAGAGTACAGGGGCTACGAGCAGTACTTC. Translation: CASGLVRLEYRGYEQYF.

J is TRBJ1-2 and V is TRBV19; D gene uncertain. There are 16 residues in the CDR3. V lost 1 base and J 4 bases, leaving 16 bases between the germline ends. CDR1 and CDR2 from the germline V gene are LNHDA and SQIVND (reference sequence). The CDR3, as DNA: TGTGCCAGTAGTATAGGGCGCGGGTCCACATTCTATGGCTACACCTTC. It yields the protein CASSIGRGSTFYGYTF.

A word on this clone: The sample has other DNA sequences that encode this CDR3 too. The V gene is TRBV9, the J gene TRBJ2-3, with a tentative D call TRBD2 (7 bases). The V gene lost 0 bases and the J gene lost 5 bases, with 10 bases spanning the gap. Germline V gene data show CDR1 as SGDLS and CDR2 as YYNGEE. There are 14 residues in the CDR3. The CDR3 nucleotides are TGTGCCAGCAGCGTAGCGGGGGGCGGAGATACGCAGTATTTT. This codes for CASSVAGGGDTQYF.

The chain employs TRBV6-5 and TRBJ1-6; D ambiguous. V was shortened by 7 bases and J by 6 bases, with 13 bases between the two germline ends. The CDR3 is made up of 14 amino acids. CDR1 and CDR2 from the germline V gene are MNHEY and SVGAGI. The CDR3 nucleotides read TGTGCCAGCATTATCACAGAGTTTAATTCACCCCTCCACTTT. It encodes CASIITEFNSPLHF.

The CDR3 reads CASSSGGSGYGYTF. The CDR3 nucleotides are TGTGCCAGCAGTTCGGGGGGCTCAGGGTATGGCTACACCTTC. The rearrangement links TRBV28 to TRBJ1-2, with D possibly TRBD1 on 6 matching bases. Germline loops: CDR1 MDHEN, CDR2 SYDVKM. CDR3 size: 14 residues. V was clipped by 4 bases and J by 5 bases, with 14 bases between them.

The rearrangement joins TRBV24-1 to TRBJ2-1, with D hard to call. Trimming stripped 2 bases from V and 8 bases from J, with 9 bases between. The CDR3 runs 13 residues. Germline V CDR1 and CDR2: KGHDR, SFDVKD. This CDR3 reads CATSDWDGHEQFF. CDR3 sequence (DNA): TGTGCCACCAGTGATTGGGATGGACATGAGCAGTTCTTC.

The CDR3 nucleotides are TGTGCCAGCAGTTACTTTCCGGGCTATAACTATGGCTACACCTTC. Translation: CASSYFPGYNYGYTF. This chain connects TRBV6-5 to TRBJ1-2, with D hard to call. Germline assignment: CDR1 MNHEY and CDR2 SVGAGI. V was shortened by 1 base and J by 1 base, with 10 bases between the two germline ends. The CDR3 length is 15 residues.

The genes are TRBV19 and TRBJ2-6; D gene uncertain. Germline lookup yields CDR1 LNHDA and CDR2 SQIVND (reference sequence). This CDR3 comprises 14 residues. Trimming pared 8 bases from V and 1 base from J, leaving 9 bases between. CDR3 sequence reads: CASSDYSGANVLTF. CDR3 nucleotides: TGTGCCAGTTCCGATTATTCTGGGGCCAACGTCCTGACTTTC.

The CDR3 sequence: CASGPSEKLFF. DNA for the CDR3: TGTGCTAGTGGTCCCAGTGAAAAACTGTTTTTT. J is TRBJ1-4 and V is TRBV12-5; D remains ambiguous. CDR3 length equals 11 residues. Germline CDR1 reads LGHNT; CDR2 reads FRNRAP. V was trimmed by 5 bases and J by 7 bases, leaving 5 bases between them. The full variable domain, its missing parts supplied by reference TRBV12-5 and TRBJ1-4, is DARVTQTPRHKVTEMGQEVTMRCQPILGHNTVFWYRQTMMQGLELLAYFRNRAPLDDSGMPKDRFSAEMPDATLATLKIQPSEPRDSAVYFCASGPSEKLFFGSGTQLSVL.